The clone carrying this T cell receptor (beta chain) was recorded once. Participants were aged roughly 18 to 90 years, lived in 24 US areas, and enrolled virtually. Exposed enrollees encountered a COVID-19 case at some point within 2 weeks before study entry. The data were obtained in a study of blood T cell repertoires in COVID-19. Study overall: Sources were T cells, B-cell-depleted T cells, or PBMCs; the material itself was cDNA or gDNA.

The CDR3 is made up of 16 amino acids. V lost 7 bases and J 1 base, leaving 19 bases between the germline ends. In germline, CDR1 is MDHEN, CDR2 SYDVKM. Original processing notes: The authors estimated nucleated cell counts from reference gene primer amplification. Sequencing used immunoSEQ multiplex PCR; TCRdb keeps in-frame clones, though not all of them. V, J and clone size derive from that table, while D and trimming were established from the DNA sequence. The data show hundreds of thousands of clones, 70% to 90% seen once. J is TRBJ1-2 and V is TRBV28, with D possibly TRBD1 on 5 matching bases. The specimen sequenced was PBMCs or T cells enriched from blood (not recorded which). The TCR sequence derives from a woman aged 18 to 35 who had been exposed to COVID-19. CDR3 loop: CASTLSGVGVNYGYTF. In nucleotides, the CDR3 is TGTGCCAGCACCCTTAGCGGGGTAGGGGTTAACTATGGCTACACCTTC.